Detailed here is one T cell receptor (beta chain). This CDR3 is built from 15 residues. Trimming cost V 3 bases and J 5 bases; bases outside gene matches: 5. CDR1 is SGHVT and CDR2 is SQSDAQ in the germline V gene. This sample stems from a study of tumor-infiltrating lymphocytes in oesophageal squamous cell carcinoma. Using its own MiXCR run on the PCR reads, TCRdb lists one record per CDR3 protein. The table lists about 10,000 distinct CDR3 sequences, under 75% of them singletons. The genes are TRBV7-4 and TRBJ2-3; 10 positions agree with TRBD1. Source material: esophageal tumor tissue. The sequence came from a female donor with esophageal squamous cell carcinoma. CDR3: CASSFPGQGLDTQYF. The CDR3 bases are TGTGCCAGCAGCTTTCCGGGACAGGGGTTAGATACGCAGTATTTT.